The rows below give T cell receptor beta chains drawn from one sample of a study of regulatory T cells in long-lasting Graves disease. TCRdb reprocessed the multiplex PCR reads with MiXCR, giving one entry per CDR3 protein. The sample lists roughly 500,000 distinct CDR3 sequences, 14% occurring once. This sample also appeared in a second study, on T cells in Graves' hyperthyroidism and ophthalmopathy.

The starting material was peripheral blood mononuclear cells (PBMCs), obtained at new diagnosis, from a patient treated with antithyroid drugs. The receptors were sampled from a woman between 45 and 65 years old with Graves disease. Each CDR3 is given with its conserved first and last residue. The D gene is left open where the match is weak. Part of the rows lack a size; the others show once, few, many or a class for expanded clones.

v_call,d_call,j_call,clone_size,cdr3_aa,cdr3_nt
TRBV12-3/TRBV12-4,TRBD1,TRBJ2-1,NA,CASSSRPGQGMDEQFF,TGTGCCAGCAGTTCCCGACCGGGACAGGGTATGGATGAGCAGTTCTTC
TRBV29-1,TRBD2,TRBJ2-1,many,CSVGLFAGGPGEQFF,TGCAGCGTTGGTCTTTTCGCGGGAGGGCCTGGCGAGCAGTTCTTC
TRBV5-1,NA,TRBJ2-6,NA,CASSFGSAPSGANVLTF,TGCGCCAGCAGCTTTGGGTCGGCTCCTTCTGGGGCCAACGTCCTGACTTTC
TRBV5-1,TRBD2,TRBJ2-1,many,CASSLVSSGNEQFF,TGCGCCAGCAGCTTGGTGTCTAGCGGCAATGAGCAGTTCTTC
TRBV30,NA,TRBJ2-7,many,CAWNPPQGFSYEQYF,TGTGCCTGGAACCCACCACAGGGATTCTCCTACGAGCAGTACTTC
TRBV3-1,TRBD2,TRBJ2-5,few,CASSQDWGGPGQETQYF,TGTGCCAGCAGCCAAGATTGGGGGGGACCGGGCCAAGAGACCCAGTACTTC
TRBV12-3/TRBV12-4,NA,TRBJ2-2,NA,CASSSLGGASGELFF,TGTGCCAGCAGTTCCCTGGGGGGGGCTAGCGGGGAGCTGTTTTTT
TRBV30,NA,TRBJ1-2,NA,CAWTRGGGLVCGYTF,TGTGCCTGGACCCGAGGGGGGGGCCTCGTCTGTGGCTACACCTTC
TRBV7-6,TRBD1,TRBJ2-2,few,CASSSLTGGNTGELFF,TGTGCCAGCAGCTCCCTGACAGGGGGAAACACCGGGGAGCTGTTTTTT
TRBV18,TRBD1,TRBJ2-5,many,CASSGSLTGQETQYF,TGTGCCAGCTCCGGTTCCTTGACAGGGCAAGAGACCCAGTACTTC
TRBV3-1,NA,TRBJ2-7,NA,CASSQDGGGTYEQYF,TGTGCCAGCAGCCAAGATGGGGGCGGAACCTACGAGCAGTACTTC
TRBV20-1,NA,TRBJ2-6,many,CSALLAGANVLTF,TGCAGTGCCCTCTTGGCTGGGGCCAACGTCCTGACTTTC
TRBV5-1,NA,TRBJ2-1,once,CASSLDYNEQGF,TGCGCCAGCAGCCTGGATTACAATGAGCAGGGCTTC
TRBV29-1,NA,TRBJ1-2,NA,CSVESVANYGYTF,TGCAGCGTTGAATCGGTAGCTAACTATGGCTACACCTTC
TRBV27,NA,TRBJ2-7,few,CASSPGTRGEQYF,TGTGCCAGCAGTCCGGGGACCCGGGGCGAGCAGTACTTC
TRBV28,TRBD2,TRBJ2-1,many,CASSSTSGRASYNEQFF,TGTGCCAGCAGTTCTACCAGCGGGAGGGCCTCCTACAATGAGCAGTTCTTC
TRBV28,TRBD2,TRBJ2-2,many,CASSLRGPGTSGRSGELFF,TGTGCCAGCAGTTTAAGGGGGCCCGGGACTAGCGGGAGATCCGGGGAGCTGTTTTTT
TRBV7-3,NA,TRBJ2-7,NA,CASSLLPTEDSYEQYF,TGTGCCAGCAGCTTACTCCCGACGGAAGACTCCTACGAGCAGTACTTC
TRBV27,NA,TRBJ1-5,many,CASSLTGIRGQPQHF,TGTGCCAGCAGTTTAACGGGCATCCGAGGGCAGCCCCAGCATTTT
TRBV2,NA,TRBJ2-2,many,CASSEAIRLGANTGELFF,TGTGCCAGCAGTGAAGCAATTCGTCTAGGCGCGAACACCGGGGAGCTGTTTTTT
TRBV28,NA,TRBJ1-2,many,CASSPPTRYGYTF,TGTGCCAGCAGCCCCCCCACGCGGTATGGCTACACCTTC
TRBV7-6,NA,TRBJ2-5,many,CASSFSAGQETQYF,TGTGCCAGCAGCTTCTCTGCGGGACAAGAGACCCAGTACTTC
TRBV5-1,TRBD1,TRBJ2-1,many,CASSYLPGTGIDNEQFF,TGCGCCAGCAGCTACTTACCCGGGACAGGGATAGACAATGAGCAGTTCTTC
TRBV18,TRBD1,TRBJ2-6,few,CASSLEGTAHSGANVLTF,TGTGCCAGCAGCCTAGAGGGGACAGCGCACTCTGGGGCCAACGTCCTGACTTTC
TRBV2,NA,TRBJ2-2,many,CASRVRGGWNTGELFF,TGTGCCAGCAGAGTGAGAGGGGGATGGAACACCGGGGAGCTGTTTTTT
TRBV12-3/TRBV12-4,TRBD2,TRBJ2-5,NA,CASSLVSLAGCQETQYF,TGTGCCAGCAGTTTAGTATCGCTAGCGGGGTGCCAAGAGACCCAGTACTTC
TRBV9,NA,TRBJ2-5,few,CASSAGPVGRGQETQYF,TGTGCCAGCAGCGCGGGACCTGTGGGACGGGGTCAAGAGACCCAGTACTTC
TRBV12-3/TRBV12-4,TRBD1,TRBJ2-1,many,CASRNYRDSSVEQFF,TGTGCCAGCAGGAACTACCGGGACAGCTCTGTAGAGCAGTTCTTC
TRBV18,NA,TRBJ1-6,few,CASSQTSSYNSPLHF,TGTGCCAGCTCACAGACAAGCTCCTATAATTCACCCCTCCACTTT
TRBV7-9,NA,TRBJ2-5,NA,CASGFRQVETQYF,TGTGCCAGCGGCTTCCGACAGGTGGAGACCCAGTACTTC